Listed below are T cell receptor beta chains from one sample, sequenced in a study of blood T cell repertoires in COVID-19. Only in-frame clones appear in the TCRdb table, and some are missing; sequencing was by immunoSEQ multiplex PCR. The sample yields approximately 400,000 clones, 81% seen once. The specimen was peripheral blood. The receptors originated from a human donor with acute or convalescent COVID-19. The donor label of this sample is uncertain. Both conserved end residues are part of each CDR3. The order of the fields is J gene, clone size, D gene, V gene, CDR3 protein, CDR3 DNA. D genes are given only for firm matches. Only part of the rows carry a size: once, few, many, or a class if the clone is expanded.

>TRBJ2-7|.|TRBD2|TRBV30
CAWARLAESSYEQYF
TGTGCCTGGGCTAGACTAGCGGAGAGCTCCTACGAGCAGTACTTC
>TRBJ1-2|once|.|TRBV19
CASTPPGRTSYGYTF
TGTGCCAGTACCCCCCCGGGGAGAACGTCCTATGGCTACACCTTC
>TRBJ2-2|.|.|TRBV28
CASSVTGRRTGELFF
TGTGCCAGCAGTGTGACAGGAAGAAGGACCGGGGAGCTGTTTTTT
>TRBJ1-1|.|.|TRBV7-9
CASSLGSRTTEAFF
TGTGCCAGCAGCTTGGGCAGTAGAACCACTGAAGCTTTCTTT
>TRBJ2-3|.|TRBD2|TRBV10-1
CASSGTSGRAALRTDTQYF
TGCGCCAGCAGCGGGACTAGCGGGAGGGCCGCATTACGGACAGATACGCAGTATTTT
>TRBJ1-1|.|.|TRBV9
CASSPKGGQAFF
TGTGCCAGCAGCCCAAAGGGGGGGCAGGCTTTCTTT
>TRBJ2-7|.|TRBD2|TRBV5-1
CASKEGLQYEQYF
TGCGCCAGCAAGGAGGGACTACAGTACGAGCAGTACTTC
>TRBJ2-2|few|TRBD1|TRBV3-1/TRBV3-2
CASSQETGQGGELFF
TGTGCCAGCAGCCAAGAGACAGGGCAGGGCGGGGAGCTGTTTTTT
>TRBJ1-6|.|.|TRBV28
CASTVRMREPLHF
TGTGCCAGCACCGTCAGGATGCGTGAGCCCCTCCACTTT
>TRBJ2-1|.|.|TRBV28
CASSETSGSGAYNEQFF
TGTGCCAGCAGTGAAACCAGCGGTTCAGGGGCTTACAATGAGCAGTTCTTC
>TRBJ1-5|.|.|TRBV28
CASSLGGPNQPQHF
TGTGCCAGCAGTTTGGGGGGGCCAAATCAGCCCCAGCATTTT
>TRBJ1-1|.|.|TRBV6-5
CASSYSPGNTEAFF
TGTGCCAGCAGTTACTCGCCGGGAAACACTGAAGCTTTCTTT
>TRBJ2-7|.|.|TRBV20-1
CSASTRVLSYEQYF
TGCAGTGCTAGTACCAGGGTTTTATCCTACGAGCAGTACTTC
>TRBJ2-1|.|TRBD1|TRBV18
CASSTKTGGGDEQFF
TGTGCCAGCTCAACAAAGACAGGGGGGGGCGATGAGCAGTTCTTC
>TRBJ2-2|.|.|TRBV15
CATSRDRGNTGELFF
TGTGCCACCAGCAGAGATAGGGGGAACACCGGGGAGCTGTTTTTT
>TRBJ2-3|.|TRBD1|TRBV6-4
CASSSGTGTDTQYF
TGTGCCAGCAGTTCCGGGACAGGCACAGATACGCAGTATTTT
>TRBJ1-2|.|TRBD1|TRBV6-5
CASRLTGGTYGYTF
TGTGCCAGCCGGTTGACAGGGGGGACATATGGCTACACCTTC
>TRBJ2-3|.|TRBD2|TRBV29-1
CSVEDRGGATDTQYF
TGCAGCGTTGAAGATCGCGGGGGGGCCACAGATACGCAGTATTTT
>TRBJ2-5|.|TRBD2|TRBV11-2
CASSRGLAGNSYQETQYF
TGTGCCAGCAGCCGAGGACTAGCGGGGAATTCCTACCAAGAGACCCAGTACTTC
>TRBJ2-3|.|TRBD2|TRBV24-1
CATSDLGRGGLGDTQYF
TGTGCCACCAGTGATTTAGGGCGGGGGGGCCTTGGAGATACGCAGTATTTT
>TRBJ1-1|.|.|TRBV9
CASSKDTVVSNEAFF
TGTGCCAGCTCGAAGGACACTGTAGTGAGCAATGAAGCTTTCTTT
>TRBJ2-2|.|TRBD1|TRBV2
CASKQGAPSTGELFF
TGTGCCAGCAAACAGGGGGCCCCTAGCACCGGGGAGCTGTTTTTT
>TRBJ2-3|.|.|TRBV10-2
CASSGEGTAGDTQYF
TGCGCCAGCAGTGGCGAAGGGACAGCGGGAGATACGCAGTATTTT
>TRBJ1-5|few|.|TRBV5-4
CASSLAGGQPQHF
TGTGCCAGCAGCTTGGCGGGGGGTCAGCCCCAGCATTTT
>TRBJ2-2|few|.|TRBV20-1
CSASRSLNTGELFF
TGCAGTGCTAGTCGAAGCCTTAACACCGGGGAGCTGTTTTTT
>TRBJ2-7|.|.|TRBV2
CASSESIEQYF
TGTGCCAGCAGTGAATCTATCGAGCAGTACTTC
>TRBJ1-1|.|.|TRBV5-4
CASRLPLGRGNTEAFF
TGTGCCAGCAGGCTTCCTCTGGGGCGAGGGAACACTGAAGCTTTCTTT
>TRBJ2-7|.|TRBD2|TRBV5-4
CASSPGLAGDSEQYF
TGTGCCAGCAGCCCGGGACTAGCGGGAGACTCCGAGCAGTACTTC
>TRBJ1-1|.|.|TRBV9
CASSELLTEAFF
TGTGCCAGCAGCGAGCTCCTCACTGAAGCTTTCTTT
>TRBJ1-1|.|.|TRBV6-6
CASSNTGMNTEAFF
TGTGCCAGCAGTAACACAGGGATGAACACTGAAGCTTTCTTT
>TRBJ2-1|.|TRBD1|TRBV11-1
CASSLLRGPNEQFF
TGTGCCAGCAGCTTACTAAGGGGGCCAAATGAGCAGTTCTTC
>TRBJ2-1|.|TRBD2|TRBV6-4
CASSDFGGSVNEQFF
TGTGCCAGCAGTGACTTCGGCGGGAGTGTGAATGAGCAGTTCTTC
>TRBJ2-1|.|.|TRBV7-2
CASSLASVNEQFF
TGTGCCAGCAGCTTAGCTAGCGTGAATGAGCAGTTCTTC
>TRBJ2-6|.|TRBD1|TRBV18
CASSPRSGGTGANVLTF
TGTGCCAGCTCACCACGGTCAGGGGGTACTGGGGCCAACGTCCTGACTTTC
>TRBJ1-2|few|.|TRBV30
CAWSTSPNYGYTF
TGTGCCTGGAGTACCAGTCCTAACTATGGCTACACCTTC
>TRBJ2-1|once|TRBD2|TRBV5-4
CASYGRQREGYEQFF
TGTGCCAGCTATGGTCGCCAGCGGGAGGGCTATGAGCAGTTCTTC
>TRBJ2-7|few|.|TRBV27
CASSPALYYF
TGTGCCAGCAGCCCAGCGCTATACTACTTC
>TRBJ1-2|.|.|TRBV5-8
CASSFERDYGYTF
TGTGCCAGCAGCTTCGAAAGAGACTATGGCTACACCTTC
>TRBJ2-3|.|.|TRBV2
CATPTGTSTDTQYF
TGTGCCACCCCGACAGGAACTAGCACAGATACGCAGTATTTT
>TRBJ1-4|.|.|TRBV2
CASMLTGSQNEKLFF
TGTGCCAGCATGTTAACCGGGTCTCAAAATGAAAAACTGTTTTTT
>TRBJ2-4|few|.|TRBV19
CASSIRAGGNIQYF
TGTGCCAGTAGTATTAGGGCAGGGGGGAACATTCAGTACTTC
>TRBJ1-1|once|TRBD1|TRBV4-1
CASSLQGAGNTEAFF
TGCGCCAGCAGCCTACAGGGGGCCGGGAACACTGAAGCTTTCTTT
>TRBJ1-2|few|TRBD1|TRBV4-2
CASSQEQGLDGYTF
TGTGCCAGCAGCCAAGAACAGGGGCTCGATGGCTACACCTTC
>TRBJ1-1|.|.|TRBV7-8
CASSLAVSGRTEAFF
TGTGCCAGCAGCTTAGCGGTTTCAGGGCGCACTGAAGCTTTCTTT
>TRBJ2-3|.|TRBD2|TRBV13
CASSFPLRSGAGTDTQYF
TGTGCCAGCAGCTTCCCCCTACGTAGCGGGGCCGGCACAGATACGCAGTATTTT
>TRBJ2-2|.|TRBD1|TRBV19
CASRGQGRRVTGELFF
TGTGCCAGTAGGGGACAGGGGCGTCGCGTCACCGGGGAGCTGTTTTTT
>TRBJ1-1|.|.|TRBV29-1
CSVEAPRVNTEAFF
TGCAGCGTTGAGGCCCCCAGGGTGAACACTGAAGCTTTCTTT
>TRBJ2-5|few|.|TRBV5-8
CASSVGGALGETQYF
TGTGCCAGCAGCGTTGGGGGGGCCCTAGGGGAGACCCAGTACTTC
>TRBJ1-2|.|TRBD1|TRBV30
CAWSRQGPYGYTF
TGTGCCTGGAGTAGACAGGGGCCCTATGGCTACACCTTC
>TRBJ1-3|.|TRBD1|TRBV6-5
CASSRQGTGNTIYF
TGTGCCAGCAGCCGACAGGGGACTGGAAACACCATATATTTT
>TRBJ1-2|.|TRBD1|TRBV5-6
CASSRTGNYGYTF
TGTGCCAGCAGCAGGACAGGCAACTATGGCTACACCTTC